This TCR beta chain originates from a study of Ad26.COV2.S vaccination and SARS-CoV-2 variants. This clone was detected once. What it recognizes is unknown. TCRdb keeps only in-frame clones here, not all; method: immunoSEQ multiplex PCR. The sample has hundreds of thousands of clones, around 92% seen once. CDR3 length equals 20 residues. Germline-derived CDR1 and CDR2 are LNHDA and SQIVND (reference sequence). Trimming cost V 3 bases and J 2 bases, with 28 bases left between them. Treatment indicated: 19 received Ad26.COV2.S at low or high dose, single or two shots; about 5 received placebo; per-sample allocation not given. The samples were gathered on day 63 after the first injection of vaccine or placebo. General study results and limits: Total T cell responses were possibly underestimated by TCR breadth and depth analyses. It was reported that spike-specific CD8+ and CD4+ T cell responses were substantially broad after vaccination. Across vaccine and placebo recipients, the breadth of non-spike TCRs was similar. Vaccinees showed greater spike-specific TCR breadth than placebo recipients.

The sequence came from a person between 18 and 65 years old who received the Ad26.COV2.S COVID-19 vaccine or a placebo. The source was peripheral blood, collected in a trial of Ad26.COV2.S vaccine versus placebo. The J gene is TRBJ1-2, the V gene TRBV19; D not certain. CDR3 loop: CASSISGRSVRLSQNYGYTF. Here the CDR3 DNA reads TGTGCCAGTAGTATTTCGGGAAGATCAGTGAGGCTCTCGCAAAACTATGGCTACACCTTC.